Detailed here is one T cell receptor (beta chain). Antigen: not known. Peripheral blood and lesional scalp punch biopsies came from alopecia areata patients. This sample stems from a study of CD8+ T cells in alopecia areata. Study overall: Those patients who were treated received oral tofacitinib, which was given at 5 to 10 mg twice daily for moderate-to-severe alopecia areata.

Germline-derived CDR1 and CDR2 are SGHTS and YDEGEE. Trimming at V came to 4 bases and at J to 6 bases, leaving 7 bases not matched to a gene. This CDR3 region has 15 residues. Study conclusions and caveats: Shared TCR sequences were less clear between patients than in mice, possibly partly from HLA diversity.

Once RNA had been extracted, it was reverse transcribed into cDNA to act as the sequencing template. Using immunoSEQ multiplex PCR, the repertoire was profiled, and TCRdb retains in-frame clones only, with some absent. Counted here are tens of thousands of clones, approximately 61% occurring once; the ten biggest clones make up under 20%. The TCR comes from a human donor with alopecia areata. The sample consisted of CD8+ T cells sorted from blood, taken at week 0. V usage is TRBV5-8 and J usage is TRBJ2-1; 10 nucleotides match TRBD2. CDR3 region: CASSPTWTSGNEQFF. The CDR3, as DNA: TGTGCCAGCAGCCCGACGTGGACTAGCGGCAATGAGCAGTTCTTC.